A single sample gave rise to the 12 T cell receptor beta chains below, sequenced in a study of OX40 agonist ivuxolimab in advanced cancers. The repertoire was sequenced with immunoSEQ multiplex PCR; TCRdb's copy has only in-frame clones and lacks some. In the table there are tens of thousands of clones, roughly nine tenths of which are singletons. Source: CD4+ or CD8+ T cells sorted from blood, taken in a trial of the OX40 agonist ivuxolimab. The receptor source for this set is an adult with an advanced solid tumor such as melanoma, head and neck, liver or kidney cancer.

The CDR3 spells CASSHPTSGSSYEQYF. The CDR3, as DNA: TGCGCCAGCAGCCACCCGACTAGCGGGAGTAGTTACGAGCAGTACTTC. The chain combines TRBV4-1 with TRBJ2-7, with 12 nucleotides matching TRBD2. V shed 3 bases, J shed 4 bases, and the junction held 7 bases outside the gene matches. This CDR3 region has 16 residues. Germline assignment: CDR1 MGHRA and CDR2 YSYEKL.

For the CDR3, the DNA is TGTGCCAGCACCAGCGGGGTTAACACCGGGGAGCTGTTTTTT. Protein: CASTSGVNTGELFF. The rearrangement links TRBV9 to TRBJ2-2; 7 nucleotides agree with TRBD2. After removal of 6 bases from V and 2 bases from J, the junction contained 4 bases not matched to a gene. The CDR3 spans 14 residues. CDR1 and CDR2 from the germline V gene are SGDLS and YYNGEE. Full variable domain (outside the CDR3, taken from reference TRBV9 and TRBJ2-2): DSGVTQTPKHLITATGQRVTLRCSPRSGDLSVYWYQQSLDQGLQFLIQYYNGEERAKGNILERFSAQQFPDLHSELNLSSLELGDSALYFCASTSGVNTGELFFGEGSRLTVL.

The rearrangement uses TRBV9 and TRBJ2-5; 12 nucleotides agree with TRBD2. Germline V CDR1 and CDR2: SGDLS, YYNGEE. This CDR3 has 16 residues. Trimming at V came to 3 bases and at J to 0 bases, leaving 3 bases not matched to a gene. The CDR3 reads CASSGGLAGYQETQYF. In DNA form, the CDR3 reads TGTGCCAGCAGCGGGGGACTAGCGGGCTACCAAGAGACCCAGTACTTC.

The gene calls are TRBV5-1 and TRBJ1-2; unclear D gene. The CDR3 loop spans 12 amino acids. Trimming took 0 bases from V and 10 from J, leaving 10 bases between them. The germline gives CDR1 SGHRS, CDR2 YFSETQ. CDR3 residues: CASSLGEGTYTF. Written as DNA, the CDR3 is TGCGCCAGCAGCTTGGGCGAGGGAACCTACACCTTC.

CDR3 sequence (DNA): TGTGCCAGCAGCTCTCCCGGAGGCAAAAACATTCAGTACTTC. Its protein is CASSSPGGKNIQYF. The rearrangement links TRBV4-2 to TRBJ2-4, with D possibly TRBD2 on 5 matching bases. The CDR3 totals 14 residues. Trimming left V 5 bases short and J 3 bases short, with 11 bases between. Germline V gene lookup returns CDR1 LGHNA and CDR2 YNFKEQ.

The chain couples TRBV5-4 to TRBJ2-3; D is undetermined. The V end was cut by 4 bases, the J end by 2 bases, with 2 bases between. This CDR3 region has 11 residues. Germline loops: CDR1 SGHNT, CDR2 YYREEE (reference sequence). Here the CDR3 DNA reads TGTGCCAGCAGCGCCACAGATACGCAGTATTTT. Protein product: CASSATDTQYF.

This clone has only one observation. The rearrangement joins TRBV4-2 to TRBJ2-5, with 11 bases lining up with TRBD2. CDR1 LGHNA and CDR2 YNFKEQ come from the germline V gene. The ends lost 0 bases at V and 5 bases at J; junction bases unmatched: 11. CDR3 length equals 18 residues. CDR3 nucleotide sequence: TGTGCCAGCAGCCAAGATCCTTGGTCTAGCGGGAGGAGGGAGACCCAGTACTTC. Residues: CASSQDPWSSGRRETQYF.

This clone was seen more than once but under ten times. This sample includes further DNA sequences coding for the same CDR3. V gene TRBV7-2 combines with J gene TRBJ2-7; 7 nucleotides line up with TRBD1. V shed 2 bases, J shed 3 bases, and the junction held 4 bases outside the gene matches. Per germline, CDR1 SGHTA and CDR2 FQGNSA. The CDR3 covers 14 residues. This CDR3 is CASSLRTGDYEQYF. CDR3 bases: TGTGCCAGCAGCTTAAGGACAGGAGACTACGAGCAGTACTTC.

The chain is built from TRBV5-1 and TRBJ2-7, with D uncertain. The CDR3 runs to 14 residues. Germline lookup yields CDR1 SGHRS and CDR2 YFSETQ. V was cut by 1 base and J by 3 bases, with 11 bases left in between. In nucleotides, the CDR3 is TGCGCCAGCAGCTTGAGGGATGCCGACTACGAGCAGTACTTC. It translates to CASSLRDADYEQYF.

This clone was seen only a few times. This chain joins TRBV28 and TRBJ1-5; D remains ambiguous. Germline CDR1 MDHEN, CDR2 SYDVKM. The CDR3 sequence is 11 residues long. The V end was cut by 1 base, the J end by 9 bases, with 4 bases between. The CDR3 sequence is CASSLYPPQHF. CDR3 bases: TGTGCCAGCAGTTTATACCCGCCCCAGCATTTT.

This sequence joins TRBV19 and TRBJ1-4; D is unclear. Trimming cost V 5 bases and J 7 bases, with 23 bases left between them. The V gene's germline CDR1 is LNHDA and CDR2 SQIVND (reference sequence). This CDR3 contains 17 residues. The CDR3 protein is CASSLQGPALGFEKLFF. CDR3 in DNA: TGTGCCAGTAGTCTCCAAGGACCTGCCCTGGGGTTTGAAAAACTGTTTTTT.

The chain employs TRBV7-8 and TRBJ2-3, with a tentative D call TRBD2 (5 bases). The germline gives CDR1 SGHVS, CDR2 FQNEAQ. Trimming took 2 bases from V and 4 from J, leaving 10 bases between them. The CDR3 totals 14 residues. As DNA, the CDR3 is TGTGCCAGCAGCTTAACGGGAAATGCAGATACGCAGTATTTT. Amino acid sequence: CASSLTGNADTQYF.